The 3 T cell receptor beta chains in this list originate from one sample, sequenced in a study of T cells after posttransplantation cyclophosphamide. Produced via immunoSEQ multiplex PCR; TCRdb's table is partial and in-frame only. The repertoire has 25,000 to 40,000 clones, 91% of them found once; the top ten carry 0.1% to 0.12%. Cells defined as naive were viable CD3+CD4+ or CD3+CD8+ and CCR7+CD45RA+CD45RO-CD95-CD27+CD28+. Specimen: naive CD4+ T cells sorted from blood. The receptors stem from a man in his thirties or forties in good health and a related stem cell transplant donor.

The chain links TRBV19 to TRBJ2-7; 8 positions match TRBD1. This CDR3 is built from 15 residues. Trimming removed 8 bases from V and 5 bases from J; junction bases left unmatched: 14. Germline V lookup: CDR1 LNHDA, CDR2 SQIVND (reference sequence). The CDR3 region has the DNA TGTGCCAGTGGCCCAAGGGCAGGGGGCAGGGACGAGCAGTACTTC. Translation gives CASGPRAGGRDEQYF.

The V gene is TRBV19, the J gene TRBJ2-5; 11 positions match TRBD1. The ends lost 5 bases at V and 4 bases at J; junction bases unmatched: 3. The CDR3 has 14 amino acids. Looked up from germline, CDR1 is LNHDA and CDR2 is SQIVND (reference sequence). As DNA, the CDR3 is TGTGCCAGTAGTGTGGGACAGGGGGTAGAGACCCAGTACTTC. Its protein product is CASSVGQGVETQYF.

This clone has only one observation. The chain combines TRBV29-1 with TRBJ2-5; a possible D gene is TRBD1 (6 bases). This CDR3 comprises 13 residues. Germline assignment: CDR1 SQVTM and CDR2 ANQGSEA. V was pared by 8 bases and J by 0 bases, with 13 bases between. The DNA for the CDR3 is TGCAGCCTATCAGGGGCAAACCAAGAGACCCAGTACTTC. Its translation is CSLSGANQETQYF. Together with reference TRBV29-1 and TRBJ2-5, the CDR3 gives the full variable domain: SAVISQKPSRDICQRGTSLTIQCQVDSQVTMMFWYRQQPGQSLTLIATANQGSEATYESGFVIDKFPISRPNLTFSTLTVSNMSPEDSSIYLCSLSGANQETQYFGPGTRLLVL.